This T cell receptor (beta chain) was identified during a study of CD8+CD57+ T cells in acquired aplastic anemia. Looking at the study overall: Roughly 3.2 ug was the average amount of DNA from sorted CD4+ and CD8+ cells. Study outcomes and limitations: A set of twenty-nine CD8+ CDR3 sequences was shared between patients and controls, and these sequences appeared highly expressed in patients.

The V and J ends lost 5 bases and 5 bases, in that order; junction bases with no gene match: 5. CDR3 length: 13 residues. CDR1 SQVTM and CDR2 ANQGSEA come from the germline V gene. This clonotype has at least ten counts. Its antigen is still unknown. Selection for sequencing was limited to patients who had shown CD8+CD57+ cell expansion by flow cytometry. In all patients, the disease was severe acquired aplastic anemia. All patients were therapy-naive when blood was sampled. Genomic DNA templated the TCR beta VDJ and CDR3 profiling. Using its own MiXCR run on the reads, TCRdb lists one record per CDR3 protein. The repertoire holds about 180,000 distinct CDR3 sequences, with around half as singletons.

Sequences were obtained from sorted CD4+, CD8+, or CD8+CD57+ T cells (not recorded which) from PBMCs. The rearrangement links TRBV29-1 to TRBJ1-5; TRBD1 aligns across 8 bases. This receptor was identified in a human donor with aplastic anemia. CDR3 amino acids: CSVFSGGDQPQHF. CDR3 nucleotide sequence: TGCAGCGTTTTCTCAGGGGGCGATCAGCCCCAGCATTTT.